This TCR beta chain was captured in a study of cytomegalovirus exposure and HLA in healthy donors. As for the study in general: Some 85 million unique TCRs, all from HLA-typed donors, were included in an early release of the data.

The trim removed 1 base at V and 4 bases at J, leaving 11 bases unmatched. Germline values: CDR1 KGHSY, CDR2 FQNENV. The CDR3 spans 18 residues. This clone has more than one count but fewer than ten. The PCR used 60 Vbeta and 13 Jbeta primers. Data came from immunoSEQ multiplex PCR; TCRdb stores just in-frame clones and leaves some out. The sample shows 98,000 or so clones, more than 75% of them seen only once. The gene calls are TRBV16 and TRBJ2-3; 10 positions agree with TRBD2. The sequence derives from a woman aged 40 to 50 in good health and CMV-seronegative. Sequencing was done on a sample of PBMCs. The CDR3 region has the DNA TGTGCCAGCAGCCAATACCTAGCGGGAGCGAGGAGGGCAGATACGCAGTATTTT. Amino acids: CASSQYLAGARRADTQYF.